These 32 T cell receptor beta chains were sequenced from one sample in a study of human CD4 T cells and Enterobacteriaceae. All CD4+ cells other than CD45RA+CCR7+CD95- naive cells were sorted as memory, over 95% pure. TCRdb keeps only in-frame clones here, not all; method: immunoSEQ multiplex PCR. The sample yields about 29,000 clones, approximately 82% seen once. Material for sequencing was memory CD4+ T cells from blood. Every receptor here comes from a human donor in good health.

Notes on this clone: Other nucleotide sequences in the sample specify the same CDR3. J is TRBJ1-2 and V is TRBV28, with D perhaps TRBD1 (5 bases). The germline V and J ends were trimmed by 6 bases and 4 bases, with 9 bases remaining between them. CDR1 and CDR2 (germline): MDHEN, SYDVKM. The CDR3 runs 12 residues. Here the CDR3 reads CASRSGGYGYTF. DNA for the CDR3: TGTGCCAGCAGGTCGGGGGGCTATGGCTACACCTTC.

The chain links TRBV6-5 to TRBJ2-2, with D possibly being TRBD1 or TRBD2 (5 bases each). V lost 7 bases and J 4 bases, leaving 16 bases between the germline ends. CDR3 length equals 15 residues. CDR1 and CDR2 from the germline V gene are MNHEY and SVGAGI. DNA for the CDR3: TGTGCCAGCAAACCTATGACGGGGCTCACCGGGGAGCTGTTTTTT. Its protein is CASKPMTGLTGELFF.

The rearrangement links TRBV5-1 to TRBJ2-1; D unclear. CDR1 and CDR2 from the germline V gene are SGHRS and YFSETQ. This CDR3 is 14 amino acids long. With 2 bases removed from V and 2 bases from J, the gap between germline ends came to 8 bases. Here the CDR3 DNA reads TGCGCCAGCAGCTTATCGGCAGCCTACAATGAGCAGTTCTTC. Translating gives CASSLSAAYNEQFF. The full variable domain, rest sourced from reference TRBV5-1 and TRBJ2-1, is KAGVTQTPRYLIKTRGQQVTLSCSPISGHRSVSWYQQTPGQGLQFLFEYFSETQRNKGNFPGRFSGRQFSNSRSEMNVSTLELGDSALYLCASSLSAAYNEQFFGPGTRLTVL.

This clone was counted only a few times. This chain connects TRBV9 to TRBJ2-1, with TRBD1 matching over 10 bases. Germline CDR1 reads SGDLS; CDR2 reads YYNGEE. The CDR3 covers 16 residues. The trim removed 2 bases at V and 5 bases at J, leaving 7 bases unmatched. The CDR3 DNA reads as TGTGCCAGCAGCGTTTTTGGACAGGGGGACCACAATGAGCAGTTCTTC. Amino acid sequence: CASSVFGQGDHNEQFF.

The V call is TRBV7-8, the J call TRBJ2-2; D gene ambiguous. Germline CDR1 reads SGHVS; CDR2 reads FQNEAQ. The CDR3 consists of 14 residues. The V and J ends lost 5 bases and 2 bases respectively, with 9 bases between them. DNA of the CDR3: TGTGCCAGCAGCCCTCGCTTTAACACCGGGGAGCTGTTTTTT. Residues: CASSPRFNTGELFF.

This rearrangement joins TRBV6-5 to TRBJ2-7; the D gene is possibly TRBD2 (6 bases). The CDR3 is made up of 15 amino acids. Between the trimmed V and J ends, which lost 6 bases and 3 bases, there was a span of 18 bases. Germline lookup yields CDR1 MNHEY and CDR2 SVGAGI. CDR3 region: CASSRSRGGFYEQYF. In DNA, the CDR3 is TGTGCCAGCAGCCGCTCGCGGGGAGGTTTCTACGAGCAGTACTTC.

The rearrangement joins TRBV7-3 to TRBJ2-1; unclear D gene. V lost 8 bases to trimming and J lost 0 bases, with 5 bases between them. Germline V CDR1 and CDR2: SGHTA, FQGTGA. The CDR3 consists of 12 residues. In nucleotides, the CDR3 is TGTGCCAGCGGAGACTCCTACAATGAGCAGTTCTTC. Encoded protein: CASGDSYNEQFF.

The gene calls are TRBV29-1 and TRBJ2-3; either TRBD1 or TRBD2 may supply D (5 bases each). Germline V gene lookup returns CDR1 SQVTM and CDR2 ANQGSEA. The CDR3 covers 12 residues. Between the trimmed V and J ends, which lost 4 bases and 4 bases, there was a span of 9 bases. CDR3 sequence reads: CSVGPGPDTQYF. In DNA, the CDR3 is TGCAGCGTTGGCCCGGGACCAGATACGCAGTATTTT.

This rearrangement joins TRBV25-1 to TRBJ2-3; 15 bases align to TRBD2. CDR1 is MGHDK, CDR2 SYGVNS, per germline. With 3 bases clipped from V and 6 bases from J, the junction kept 10 bases outside the gene matches. This CDR3 has 18 amino acids. The CDR3: CASSDPGLAGGYLDTQYF. The CDR3 region has the DNA TGTGCCAGCAGTGATCCCGGACTAGCGGGAGGGTATCTTGATACGCAGTATTTT.

The chain links TRBV11-2 to TRBJ2-5; D gene uncertain. Trimming cost V 1 base and J 4 bases, with 4 bases left between them. CDR3 size: 12 residues. Germline V gene lookup returns CDR1 SGHAT and CDR2 FQNNGV. CDR3 sequence: CASSLGRETQYF. CDR3 DNA: TGTGCCAGCAGCTTAGGTCGAGAGACCCAGTACTTC.

This clone showed up just once. The chain carries TRBV19 and TRBJ1-2; TRBD1 is a possible D gene (5 bases). Germline V gene sequence: CDR1 LNHDA, CDR2 SQIVND (reference sequence). V dropped 3 bases and J dropped 0 bases, with 14 bases sitting between them. The CDR3 is 16 amino acids. The CDR3 sequence is CASSMKGTEANYGYTF. The DNA of the CDR3 is TGTGCCAGTAGTATGAAGGGGACGGAAGCTAACTATGGCTACACCTTC.

CDR3 nucleotide sequence: TGTGCCAGCAGCCAAGGGGGACAGGGAAACTACGAGCAGTACTTC. Protein: CASSQGGQGNYEQYF. The chain carries TRBV4-2 and TRBJ2-7; 9 bases are shared with TRBD1. Germline-derived CDR1 and CDR2 are LGHNA and YNFKEQ. This CDR3 region has 15 residues. V shed 1 base and J 3 bases; nucleotides not matched to a gene: 4.

This clone turned up a few times. The J gene is TRBJ2-2, the V gene TRBV27, with a tentative D call TRBD1 (6 bases). V gave up 3 bases and J gave up 1 base, with 12 bases separating them. Germline CDR1 is MNHEY and CDR2 is SMNVEV (reference sequence). The length of the CDR3 is 16 residues. Here the CDR3 reads CASSLVGTLNTGELFF. For the CDR3, the DNA is TGTGCCAGCAGTTTGGTTGGGACATTGAACACCGGGGAGCTGTTTTTT.

The rearrangement links TRBV4-1 to TRBJ1-1, with TRBD1 matching over 7 bases. J lost 5 bases, V lost 5 bases, and 20 bases had no gene match. This CDR3 spans 18 amino acids. Germline CDR1 MGHRA, CDR2 YSYEKL. The CDR3 loop is CASSEVSGRKGARTEAFF. Here the CDR3 DNA reads TGCGCCAGCAGCGAAGTATCCGGCCGGAAGGGGGCACGGACTGAAGCTTTCTTT.

The chain employs TRBV5-1 and TRBJ2-1; 12 bases map to TRBD2. Germline V lookup: CDR1 SGHRS, CDR2 YFSETQ. V shed 3 bases and J 6 bases; nucleotides not matched to a gene: 7. CDR3 size: 16 residues. CDR3 sequence: CASSYQTSGSPNEQFF. As DNA, the CDR3 is TGCGCCAGCAGCTATCAGACTAGCGGGAGTCCCAATGAGCAGTTCTTC.

This chain connects TRBV10-3 to TRBJ1-5, with unresolved D. The CDR3 is 14 amino acids. V was clipped by 0 bases and J by 8 bases, with 11 bases between them. The V gene's germline CDR1 is ENHRY and CDR2 SYGVKD. The CDR3 DNA follows: TGTGCCATCAGTGAGTCGATGGAGCGGGAGCCCCAGCATTTT. This codes for CAISESMEREPQHF.

This chain links TRBV25-1 with TRBJ2-1, with no clear D. Trimming pared 6 bases from V and 0 bases from J, leaving 6 bases between. The CDR3 totals 13 residues. Germline CDR1 and CDR2: MGHDK and SYGVNS. The CDR3 here is CASRASSYNEQFF. The CDR3 region has the DNA TGTGCCAGCAGGGCCAGCTCCTACAATGAGCAGTTCTTC.

This rearrangement joins TRBV10-1 to TRBJ2-2, with D unclear. This CDR3 spans 14 amino acids. Germline V gene lookup returns CDR1 WNHNN and CDR2 SYGVQD (reference sequence). Trimming took off 6 bases at V and 3 bases at J, with 11 bases between the two ends. In DNA form, the CDR3 reads TGCGCCAGCAGGGTTTTAAGGGACACCGGGGAGCTGTTTTTT. The encoded protein is CASRVLRDTGELFF.

The chain carries TRBV7-2 and TRBJ1-2; 9 bases fit TRBD1. Trimming took 3 bases from V and 5 from J; bases not matched to a gene: 4. Germline V lookup: CDR1 SGHTA, CDR2 FQGNSA. This CDR3 is 14 amino acids long. In DNA, the CDR3 is TGTGCCAGCAGCTTCCCCGACAGGGGGTATGGCTACACCTTC. Residues: CASSFPDRGYGYTF.

V gene TRBV5-5 combines with J gene TRBJ2-7; 12 bases are a match to TRBD2. Germline V gene sequence: CDR1 SGHKS, CDR2 YYEKEE (reference sequence). CDR3 size: 19 residues. V shed 1 base and J 2 bases; nucleotides not matched to a gene: 13. The CDR3 region is CASSLRGELAGGGTYEQYF. The CDR3, as DNA: TGTGCCAGCAGCTTGAGGGGCGAACTAGCGGGAGGCGGTACCTACGAGCAGTACTTC.

The rearrangement joins TRBV9 to TRBJ2-1; 8 bases are a match to TRBD1. CDR1 is SGDLS, CDR2 YYNGEE, per germline. This CDR3 has 16 residues. The J segment lost 7 bases and the V segment lost 3 bases, leaving 12 bases of the junction unmatched. CDR3 amino acids: CASSESTGGFTNEQFF. For the CDR3, the DNA is TGTGCCAGCAGCGAGTCCACAGGGGGTTTTACAAATGAGCAGTTCTTC.

V and J are TRBV18 and TRBJ2-7, with 8 bases fitting TRBD2. This CDR3 region has 19 residues. V gave up 0 bases and J gave up 0 bases; unmatched junction bases: 13. Germline V gene lookup returns CDR1 KGHSH and CDR2 LQKENI. CDR3 in amino acids: CASSPPPKMSGRSSYEQYF. The CDR3 DNA reads TGTGCCAGCTCACCACCCCCTAAAATGAGCGGGAGAAGCTCCTACGAGCAGTACTTC. The full variable domain, with the rest looked up from reference TRBV18 and TRBJ2-7, is NAGVMQNPRHLVRRRGQEARLRCSPMKGHSHVYWYRQLPEEGLKFMVYLQKENIIDESGMPKERFSAEFPKEGPSILRIQQVVRGDSAAYFCASSPPPKMSGRSSYEQYFGPGTRLTVT.

The chain employs TRBV2 and TRBJ2-2, with D tentatively TRBD1 (6 bases). This CDR3 has 17 residues. Germline CDR1 is SNHLY and CDR2 is FYNNEI. Trimming took off 1 base at V and 7 bases at J, with 19 bases between the two ends. CDR3 residues: CASSEGGGKVRDGELFF. In nucleotides, the CDR3 is TGTGCCAGCAGTGAAGGAGGGGGAAAGGTTAGAGACGGGGAGCTGTTTTTT.

This chain connects TRBV19 to TRBJ2-3; perhaps TRBD1 as D (6 bases). This CDR3 comprises 18 residues. Germline loops: CDR1 LNHDA, CDR2 SQIVND (reference sequence). V lost 6 bases and J lost 0, with 22 bases in between. The CDR3 bases are TGTGCCAGTAGCGTACTGGACAGTTCCTACCGTAGCACAGATACGCAGTATTTT. Amino acids: CASSVLDSSYRSTDTQYF. Complete variable domain (other parts from reference TRBV19 and TRBJ2-3): DGGITQSPKYLFRKEGQNVTLSCEQNLNHDAMYWYRQDPGQGLRLIYYSQIVNDFQKGDIAEGYSVSREKKESFPLTVTSAQKNPTAFYLCASSVLDSSYRSTDTQYFGPGTRLTVL.

The rearrangement joins TRBV7-9 to TRBJ2-1; no clear D. This CDR3 contains 11 residues. The V gene's germline CDR1 is SEHNR and CDR2 FQNEAQ (reference sequence). Trimming took off 5 bases at V and 8 bases at J, with 7 bases between the two ends. The CDR3 is CASSDAYEQFF. The DNA for the CDR3 is TGTGCCAGCAGCGACGCTTATGAGCAGTTCTTC.

This chain uses TRBV7-3 with TRBJ2-1, with a possible D match to TRBD2 (6 bases). The CDR3 contains 13 residues. Germline V gives CDR1 SGHTA, CDR2 FQGTGA. Deletions cut 0 bases from V and 7 bases from J, with 7 bases between. Written as DNA, the CDR3 is TGTGCCAGCAGCTTAACAGGGAGGAATGAGCAGTTCTTC. Translated: CASSLTGRNEQFF.

The chain combines TRBV19 with TRBJ1-1; the match to TRBD1 covers 7 bases. V lost 7 bases, J lost 1 base, and 6 bases stayed unmatched. CDR1 LNHDA and CDR2 SQIVND come from the germline V gene (reference sequence). This CDR3 contains 14 residues. The CDR3 nucleotides are TGTGCCAGTACCCGGGGACAGAGGAACACTGAAGCTTTCTTT. Protein: CASTRGQRNTEAFF.

The gene calls are TRBV14 and TRBJ2-6; D call uncertain. This CDR3 has 16 residues. CDR1 and CDR2 from the germline V gene are SGHDN and FVKESK. Trimming removed 4 bases from V and 4 bases from J, with 14 bases in between. DNA for the CDR3: TGTGCCAGCAGCCCGCCTGGGTCATGGGGGGCCAACGTCCTGACTTTC. This codes for CASSPPGSWGANVLTF. Full variable domain (outside the CDR3, taken from reference TRBV14 and TRBJ2-6): EAGVTQFPSHSVIEKGQTVTLRCDPISGHDNLYWYRRVMGKEIKFLLHFVKESKQDESGMPNNRFLAERTGGTYSTLKVQPAELEDSGVYFCASSPPGSWGANVLTFGAGSRLTVL.

In DNA form, the CDR3 reads TGTGCCAGCAGCTTAGTAGTCGGCACCGAGCAGTACTTC. Protein sequence: CASSLVVGTEQYF. V and J are TRBV7-2 and TRBJ2-7; D unclear. This CDR3 is 13 amino acids long. Germline lookup yields CDR1 SGHTA and CDR2 FQGNSA. V was pared by 1 base and J by 6 bases, with 10 bases between.

The chain employs TRBV11-2 and TRBJ1-2; 7 bases align to TRBD1. V trimming: 4 bases; J trimming: 4 bases; junction bases outside the gene matches: 3. The CDR3 is made up of 13 amino acids. The germline gives CDR1 SGHAT, CDR2 FQNNGV. The CDR3 reads CASSSQGGYGYTF. The CDR3 bases are TGTGCCAGCAGCTCTCAGGGGGGCTATGGCTACACCTTC.

The CDR3 protein is CASSYSKAGVADTQYF. The CDR3 DNA sequence: TGTGCCAGCAGTTACTCGAAAGCGGGGGTCGCAGATACGCAGTATTTT. The chain couples TRBV6-5 to TRBJ2-3; TRBD2 aligns across 8 bases. Losses at the gene ends were 0 bases for V and 4 bases for J; bases not matched to a gene: 6. CDR3 size: 16 residues. The V gene's germline CDR1 is MNHEY and CDR2 SVGAGI.

V and J are TRBV7-2 and TRBJ1-1; TRBD1 might be the D (6 bases). The germline V gene encodes CDR1 SGHTA and CDR2 FQGNSA. The V end was cut by 5 bases, the J end by 5 bases, with 15 bases between. This CDR3 has 14 amino acids. CDR3 in amino acids: CASSHREDWTEAFF. The CDR3 DNA reads as TGTGCCAGCAGCCACAGGGAAGATTGGACTGAAGCTTTCTTT.